This T cell receptor (beta chain) came from a study of early T cells in non-severe SARS-CoV-2 infection. About the study: Bulk RNA from unsorted whole blood was sequenced; chains were unpaired. Findings of the study overall: Private and CD4 specificities were missed by VDJdb matching, which favored anti-spike CD8 responses.

This clonotype was seen only once. Antigen unknown. Researchers tagged individual cDNA molecules with unique molecular identifiers. Each CDR3 protein is one row after TCRdb ran MiXCR on the 5' RACE reads. The sample contains 80,000 to 95,000 distinct CDR3 sequences, about 13% of which appear only once. V shed 4 bases, J shed 1 base, and the junction held 2 bases outside the gene matches. Germline CDR1 reads SGHNT; CDR2 reads YYREEE (reference sequence). The CDR3 is made up of 15 amino acids. The sequence derives from an adult who was a healthcare worker with PCR-confirmed SARS-CoV-2 infection or an uninfected control (not recorded which). Sequenced: whole blood. The chain uses TRBV5-4 and TRBJ2-1, with 10 bases matching TRBD1. CDR3 sequence reads: CASSAGQGSYNEQFF. The CDR3 region has the DNA TGTGCCAGCAGCGCGGGACAGGGGTCCTACAATGAGCAGTTCTTC.